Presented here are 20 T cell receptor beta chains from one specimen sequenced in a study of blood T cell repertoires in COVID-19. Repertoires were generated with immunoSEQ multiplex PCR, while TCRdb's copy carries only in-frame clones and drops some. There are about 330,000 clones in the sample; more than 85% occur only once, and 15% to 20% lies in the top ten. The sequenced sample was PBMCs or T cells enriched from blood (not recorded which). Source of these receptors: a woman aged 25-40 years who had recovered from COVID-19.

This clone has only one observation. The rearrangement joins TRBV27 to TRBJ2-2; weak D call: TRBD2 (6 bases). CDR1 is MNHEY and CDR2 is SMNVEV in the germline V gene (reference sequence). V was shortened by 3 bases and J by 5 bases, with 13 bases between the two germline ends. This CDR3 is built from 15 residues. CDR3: CASSFSSGGTGELFF. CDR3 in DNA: TGTGCCAGCAGTTTTAGTAGCGGAGGAACCGGGGAGCTGTTTTTT.

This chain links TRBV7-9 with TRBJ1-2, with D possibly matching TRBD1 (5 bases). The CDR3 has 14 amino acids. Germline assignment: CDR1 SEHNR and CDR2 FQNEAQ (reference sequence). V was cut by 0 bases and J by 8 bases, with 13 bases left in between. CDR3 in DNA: TGTGCCAGCAGCTTAGCAACAGGATTTGGGGGCTACACCTTC. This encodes CASSLATGFGGYTF.

For the CDR3, the DNA is TGTGCCAGTAGTGAGACAGGGGACGGGAATCAGCCCCAGCATTTT. As protein: CASSETGDGNQPQHF. V is TRBV19 and J is TRBJ1-5; 8 nucleotides line up with TRBD1. The V and J ends lost 5 bases and 4 bases, in that order; junction bases with no gene match: 7. CDR3 length: 15 amino acids. Germline CDR1 is LNHDA and CDR2 is SQIVND (reference sequence).

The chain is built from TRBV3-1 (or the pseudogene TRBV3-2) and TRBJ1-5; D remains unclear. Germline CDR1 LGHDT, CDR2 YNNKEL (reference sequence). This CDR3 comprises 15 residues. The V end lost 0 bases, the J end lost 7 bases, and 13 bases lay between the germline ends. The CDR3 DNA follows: TGTGCCAGCAGCCAAGACGCAACGGGAGCCCAGCCCCAGCATTTT. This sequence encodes CASSQDATGAQPQHF.

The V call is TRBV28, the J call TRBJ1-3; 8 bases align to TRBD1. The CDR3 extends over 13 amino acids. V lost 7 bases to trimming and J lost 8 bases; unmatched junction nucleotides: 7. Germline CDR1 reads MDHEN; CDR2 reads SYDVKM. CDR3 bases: TGTGCCAGCAAATTTCAGGGGGCGGACACCATATATTTT. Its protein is CASKFQGADTIYF.

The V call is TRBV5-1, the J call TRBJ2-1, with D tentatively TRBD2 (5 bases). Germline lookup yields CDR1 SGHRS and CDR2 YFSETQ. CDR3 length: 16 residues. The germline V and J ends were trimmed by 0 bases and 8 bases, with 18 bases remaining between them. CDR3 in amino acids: CASSLALGSVGDEQFF. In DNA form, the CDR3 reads TGCGCCAGCAGCTTGGCCCTTGGGTCAGTCGGGGATGAGCAGTTCTTC.

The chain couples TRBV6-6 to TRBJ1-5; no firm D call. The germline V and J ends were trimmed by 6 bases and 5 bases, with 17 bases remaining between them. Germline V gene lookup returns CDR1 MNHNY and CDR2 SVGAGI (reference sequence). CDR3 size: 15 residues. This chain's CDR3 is CASSPPGLRDQPQHF. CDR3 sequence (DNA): TGTGCCAGCAGCCCCCCCGGGTTGAGGGATCAGCCCCAGCATTTT.

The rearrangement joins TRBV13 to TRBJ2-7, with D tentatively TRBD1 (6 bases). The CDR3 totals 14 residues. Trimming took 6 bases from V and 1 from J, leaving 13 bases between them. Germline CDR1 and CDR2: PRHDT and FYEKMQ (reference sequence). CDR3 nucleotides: TGTGCCAGCAGGAACAGGGATGGGTCCTACGAGCAGTACTTC. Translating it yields CASRNRDGSYEQYF.

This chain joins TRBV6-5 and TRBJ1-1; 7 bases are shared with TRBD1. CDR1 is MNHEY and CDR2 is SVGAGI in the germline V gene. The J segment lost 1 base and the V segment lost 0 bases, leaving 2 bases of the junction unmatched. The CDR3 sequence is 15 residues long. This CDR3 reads CASSYSQGGNTEAFF. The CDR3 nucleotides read TGTGCCAGCAGTTACTCTCAGGGGGGGAACACTGAAGCTTTCTTT.

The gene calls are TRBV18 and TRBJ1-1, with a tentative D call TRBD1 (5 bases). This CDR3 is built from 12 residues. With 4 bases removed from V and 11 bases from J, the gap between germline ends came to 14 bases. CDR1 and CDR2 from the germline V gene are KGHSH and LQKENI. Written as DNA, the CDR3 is TGTGCCAGCTCACGACCCCAGGGTACCGCTTTCTTT. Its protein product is CASSRPQGTAFF.

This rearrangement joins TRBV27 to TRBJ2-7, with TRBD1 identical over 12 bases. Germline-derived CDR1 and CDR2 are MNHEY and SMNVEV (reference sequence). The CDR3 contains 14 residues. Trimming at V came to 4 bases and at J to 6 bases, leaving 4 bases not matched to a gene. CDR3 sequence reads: CASSSGQGAGEQYF. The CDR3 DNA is TGTGCCAGCAGTTCGGGACAGGGGGCCGGCGAGCAGTACTTC.

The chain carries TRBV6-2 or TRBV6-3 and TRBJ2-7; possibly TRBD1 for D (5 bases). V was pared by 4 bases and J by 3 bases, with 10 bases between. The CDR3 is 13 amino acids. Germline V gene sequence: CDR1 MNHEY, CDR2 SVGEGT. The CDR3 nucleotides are TGTGCCAGCAGTTTCCAGGGTAACTACGAGCAGTACTTC. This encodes CASSFQGNYEQYF.

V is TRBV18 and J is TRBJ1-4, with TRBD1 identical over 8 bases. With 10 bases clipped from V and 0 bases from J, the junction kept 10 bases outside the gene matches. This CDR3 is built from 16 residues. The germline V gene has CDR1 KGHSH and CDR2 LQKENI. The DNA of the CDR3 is TGTGCCACCCGGACAGGGACCATTGCAACTAATGAAAAACTGTTTTTT. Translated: CATRTGTIATNEKLFF. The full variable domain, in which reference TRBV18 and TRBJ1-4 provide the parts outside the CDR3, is NAGVMQNPRHLVRRRGQEARLRCSPMKGHSHVYWYRQLPEEGLKFMVYLQKENIIDESGMPKERFSAEFPKEGPSILRIQQVVRGDSAAYFCATRTGTIATNEKLFFGSGTQLSVL.

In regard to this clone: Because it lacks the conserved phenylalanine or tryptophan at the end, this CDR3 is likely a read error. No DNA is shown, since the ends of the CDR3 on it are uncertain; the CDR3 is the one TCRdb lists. CDR3 amino acids: CASRLTGFD. This chain joins TRBV10-1 and TRBJ1-1; TRBD1 is the table's D call and was not checked against the DNA. The V gene's germline CDR1 is WNHNN and CDR2 SYGVQD (reference sequence). Inclusive of both ends, the CDR3 amounts to 9 amino acids.

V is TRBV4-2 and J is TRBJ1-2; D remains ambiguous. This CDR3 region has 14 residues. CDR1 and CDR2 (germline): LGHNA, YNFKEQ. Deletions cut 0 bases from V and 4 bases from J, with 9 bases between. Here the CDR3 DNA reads TGTGCCAGCAGCCAAGATTGGCACAGCTATGGCTACACCTTC. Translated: CASSQDWHSYGYTF.

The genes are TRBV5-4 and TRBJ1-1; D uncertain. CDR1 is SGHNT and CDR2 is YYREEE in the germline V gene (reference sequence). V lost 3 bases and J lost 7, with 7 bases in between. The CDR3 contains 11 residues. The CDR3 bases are TGTGCCAGCAGCTCGACTTATGAAGCTTTCTTT. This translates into CASSSTYEAFF.

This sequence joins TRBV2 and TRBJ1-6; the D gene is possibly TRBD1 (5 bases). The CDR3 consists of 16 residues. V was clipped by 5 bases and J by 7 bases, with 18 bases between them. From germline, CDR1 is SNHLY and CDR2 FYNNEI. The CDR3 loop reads CASSWDQEGGNSPLHF. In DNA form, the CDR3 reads TGTGCCAGCAGTTGGGACCAAGAGGGAGGCAATTCACCCCTCCACTTT.

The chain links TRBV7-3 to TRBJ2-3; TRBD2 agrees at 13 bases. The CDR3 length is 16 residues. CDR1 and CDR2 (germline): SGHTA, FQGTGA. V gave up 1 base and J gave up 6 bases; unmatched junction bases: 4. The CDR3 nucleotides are TGTGCCAGCAGCTTAATCGGGACTAGCGGGGCGGATACGCAGTATTTT. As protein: CASSLIGTSGADTQYF.

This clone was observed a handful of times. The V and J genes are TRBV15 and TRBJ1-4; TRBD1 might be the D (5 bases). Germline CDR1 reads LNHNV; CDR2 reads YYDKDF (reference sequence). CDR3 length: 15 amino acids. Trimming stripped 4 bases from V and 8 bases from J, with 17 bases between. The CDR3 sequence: CATSTPGLSSEKLFF. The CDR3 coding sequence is TGTGCCACCAGCACGCCGGGACTTTCATCCGAAAAACTGTTTTTT.

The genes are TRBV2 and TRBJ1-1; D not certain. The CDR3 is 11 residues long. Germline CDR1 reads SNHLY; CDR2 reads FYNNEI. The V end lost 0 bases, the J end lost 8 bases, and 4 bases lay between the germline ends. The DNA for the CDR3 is TGTGCCAGCAGTGAAGCTTTAGAAGCTTTCTTT. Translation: CASSEALEAFF.